This T cell receptor (beta chain) was identified in a study of T cell responses to AZD1222 COVID-19 vaccine. A note on this clone: Its specificity is not known.

V was trimmed by 0 bases and J by 4 bases, leaving 15 bases between them. The germline V gene has CDR1 SGHDN and CDR2 FVKESK. The CDR3 spans 16 residues. Generated by immunoSEQ multiplex PCR, the TCRdb table keeps only in-frame clones and is missing some. The sample contains some 110,000 clones, around 87% of which appear only once. Notes on the study in general: Recipients of AZD1222 seropositive at baseline numbered only 5 or 6.

This chain links TRBV14 with TRBJ1-2; D is perhaps TRBD1 (5 bases). This sequence was found in an adult in good health. The sequenced sample was peripheral blood, obtained on day 0 of AZD1222 vaccination. CDR3 sequence reads: CASSQDRKGIGYGYTF. CDR3 sequence (DNA): TGTGCCAGCAGCCAAGATCGGAAGGGGATCGGCTATGGCTACACCTTC.